Presented here are 10 T cell receptor beta chains from one specimen sequenced in a study of T-cell memory formation after mild COVID-19. One entry per CDR3 protein, called by TCRdb with MiXCR from the 5' RACE reads. The data contain around 340,000 distinct CDR3 sequences, 13% of them singletons. The sample was PBMCs or a T cell subset sorted from them (not recorded which). These receptors were obtained from a young man who had mild COVID-19 (a few samples of this study predate the infection). Cell type and time point are not known.

This clonotype was detected only a few times. The V call is TRBV28, the J call TRBJ2-5; 8 bases fit TRBD1. Germline V gene data show CDR1 as MDHEN and CDR2 as SYDVKM. CDR3 length: 15 amino acids. V trimming: 3 bases; J trimming: 4 bases; junction bases outside the gene matches: 7. The CDR3 region has the DNA TGTGCCAGCAGTTTTCCCCAGGGGGCAAGAGAGACCCAGTACTTC. Encoded protein: CASSFPQGARETQYF.

V is TRBV20-1 and J is TRBJ1-1; D call uncertain. The CDR3 sequence is 13 residues long. Trimming took off 1 base at V and 0 bases at J, with 6 bases between the two ends. CDR1 is DFQATT, CDR2 SNEGSKA, per germline (reference sequence). CDR3 sequence reads: CSARGLLNTEAFF. The CDR3, as DNA: TGCAGTGCTAGAGGGCTGCTGAACACTGAAGCTTTCTTT.

This clonotype has a handful of counts. This sequence joins TRBV5-1 and TRBJ2-4; D unclear. The CDR3 is made up of 13 amino acids. Germline CDR1 SGHRS, CDR2 YFSETQ. Trimming took off 0 bases at V and 7 bases at J, with 8 bases between the two ends. The CDR3 DNA reads TGCGCCAGCAGCTTGGGAGTACGTAACATTCAGTACTTC. Translating gives CASSLGVRNIQYF.

The chain recombines TRBV14 with TRBJ2-1; 8 bases are shared with TRBD1. With 4 bases clipped from V and 7 bases from J, the junction kept 9 bases outside the gene matches. This CDR3 contains 15 residues. Germline-derived CDR1 and CDR2 are SGHDN and FVKESK. CDR3: CASSPGGTRENEQFF. The CDR3 DNA reads TGTGCCAGCAGCCCAGGGGGCACTAGGGAGAATGAGCAGTTCTTC. Full variable domain (missing parts from reference TRBV14 and TRBJ2-1): EAGVTQFPSHSVIEKGQTVTLRCDPISGHDNLYWYRRVMGKEIKFLLHFVKESKQDESGMPNNRFLAERTGGTYSTLKVQPAELEDSGVYFCASSPGGTRENEQFFGPGTRLTVL.

This clonotype appeared a few times. The rearrangement uses TRBV12-3 or TRBV12-4 and TRBJ1-2; unclear D gene. The CDR3 is 13 residues long. With 3 bases removed from V and 4 bases from J, the gap between germline ends came to 9 bases. CDR3 in DNA: TGTGCCAGCAGTTTTGCGAGTACCTATGGCTACACCTTC. Translating it yields CASSFASTYGYTF.

This chain joins TRBV10-3 and TRBJ2-2, with 7 positions matching TRBD2. This CDR3 has 16 residues. V shed 5 bases, J shed 2 bases, and the junction held 8 bases outside the gene matches. Germline V gives CDR1 ENHRY, CDR2 SYGVKD. The CDR3 is CAISRQAGPNTGELFF. CDR3 in DNA: TGTGCCATCAGTCGTCAAGCGGGGCCTAACACCGGGGAGCTGTTTTTT.

This clonotype occurred many times. This rearrangement joins TRBV4-2 to TRBJ2-1; D gene ambiguous. V was pared by 5 bases and J by 9 bases, with 11 bases between. Per germline, CDR1 LGHNA and CDR2 YNFKEQ. This CDR3 is built from 12 residues. The CDR3 region has the DNA TGTGCCAGCAGCTCAAGAGTTAGTGAGCAGTTCTTC. Protein: CASSSRVSEQFF.

The chain couples TRBV3-1 to TRBJ2-7, with D maybe TRBD2 (6 bases). CDR3 length: 14 residues. Trimming pared 4 bases from V and 3 bases from J, leaving 13 bases between. CDR1 LGHDT and CDR2 YNNKEL come from the germline V gene (reference sequence). CDR3: CASSPWGSGYEQYF. The CDR3 DNA follows: TGTGCCAGCAGCCCCTGGGGTAGCGGCTACGAGCAGTACTTC.

The chain employs TRBV9 and TRBJ1-2; D is possibly TRBD1 (5 bases). Germline CDR1 reads SGDLS; CDR2 reads YYNGEE. The ends were cut back, 4 bases at V and 8 bases at J, with 18 bases in the middle. This CDR3 contains 14 residues. CDR3 DNA: TGTGCCAGCAGCCTCCCCGGGGGGGGGAACGGCTACACCTTC. Residues: CASSLPGGGNGYTF.

This clonotype was detected a few times. The chain is built from TRBV12-3 or TRBV12-4 and TRBJ1-2; maybe TRBD1 (5 bases). This CDR3 is built from 13 residues. The V and J ends lost 9 bases and 3 bases respectively, with 14 bases between them. CDR3 sequence reads: CASKRQTYYGYTF. CDR3 nucleotides: TGTGCCAGTAAAAGACAGACCTACTATGGCTACACCTTC.